A selection of T cell receptor beta chains follows, all from one sample in a study of tumor and adjacent non-tumor tissue in lung cancer. From the multiplex PCR reads, TCRdb called clonotypes with MiXCR, one entry per CDR3 protein. The table records tens of thousands of distinct CDR3 sequences, roughly two thirds of them present only once. Source material: distant non-tumor lung tissue. The origin of the receptors is a woman aged 40 to 50 with non-small cell lung cancer. Each CDR3 is given with its conserved first and last residue. Each record gives: clone size, J gene, V gene, D gene, CDR3 protein, CDR3 DNA. The D gene is left open where the match is weak. Clone size is shown for a subset of rows, as once, few, many or a class of expanded clone.

>medium-sized|TRBJ2-7|TRBV11-2|TRBD1
CASSARTGPYEQYF
TGTGCCAGCAGCGCACGGACAGGGCCCTACGAGCAGTACTTC
>-|TRBJ2-1|TRBV2|-
CASGGVISYNGQFF
TGTGCCAGCGGCGGGGTTATTTCCTACAATGGGCAGTTCTTC
>medium-sized|TRBJ2-5|TRBV30|-
CAWNPYELRRGTQYF
TGTGCCTGGAACCCATATGAACTTCGTAGGGGGACCCAGTACTTC
>-|TRBJ1-3|TRBV7-9|-
CASSLEAVSGNTIYF
TGTGCCAGCAGCTTGGAGGCCGTCTCTGGAAACACCATATATTTT
>-|TRBJ2-3|TRBV28|TRBD1
CASSLTGASTDTLYF
TGTGCCAGCAGTTTAACAGGGGCTTCCACAGATACGCTGTATTTT
>-|TRBJ2-1|TRBV11-2|-
CASSPPGASRGYEQFF
TGTGCCAGCAGCCCCCCAGGTGCGAGTCGCGGCTATGAGCAGTTCTTC
>few|TRBJ1-5|TRBV19|-
CASSIDSGTNQPQHF
TGTGCCAGTAGTATAGATTCGGGTACCAATCAGCCCCAGCATTTT
>-|TRBJ2-7|TRBV6-1|-
CASRITIKQYF
TGTGCCAGCAGAATCACCATCAAGCAGTACTTC
>-|TRBJ1-2|TRBV4-1|-
CASSRAPRVQRGYGYTF
TGCGCCAGCAGCCGAGCGCCGAGGGTACAGCGTGGCTATGGCTACACCTTC
>-|TRBJ2-7|TRBV11-2|TRBD2
CASNFAPPGLAGEQYF
TGTGCCAGCAACTTCGCTCCACCGGGATTAGCGGGCGAGCAGTACTTC
>-|TRBJ1-1|TRBV11-2|-
CASSLYSVAFF
TGCGCCAGCAGCTTATACTCTGTAGCTTTCTTT
>-|TRBJ2-3|TRBV30|-
CAWSLGGVNTDTQYF
TGTGCCTGGAGTTTGGGGGGTGTGAACACAGATACGCAGTATTTT
>-|TRBJ2-7|TRBV11-2|TRBD1
CVSSTTQGVPYEQYF
TGTGTCAGCAGCACAACCCAGGGGGTCCCCTACGAGCAGTACTTC
>-|TRBJ2-7|TRBV11-2|-
CASSLEDSYEKYF
TGTGCCAGCAGCTTAGAAGACAGCTACGAGAAGTACTTC
>-|TRBJ1-1|TRBV11-2|-
CASSFGWGGEAFF
TGTGCCAGCAGCTTTGGATGGGGGGGTGAAGCTTTCTTT
>-|TRBJ1-4|TRBV27|-
CASSLRSKNEKLFF
TGTGCCAGCAGTTTAAGGTCAAAAAATGAAAAACTGTTTTTT
>-|TRBJ2-2|TRBV29-1|-
CSVVRGNTGELFF
TGCAGCGTTGTGCGGGGGAACACCGGGGAGCTGTTTTTT
>-|TRBJ2-3|TRBV20-1|TRBD1
CSAREGQGGIDTQYF
TGCAGTGCTAGAGAGGGACAGGGGGGGATAGATACGCAGTATTTT
>few|TRBJ2-7|TRBV2|TRBD1
CASSQYRGPYEQYF
TGTGCCAGCAGTCAATACAGGGGCCCCTACGAGCAGTACTTC
>many|TRBJ2-1|TRBV6-6|-
CASSYIWRDEQFF
TGTGCCAGCAGTTACATTTGGCGTGATGAGCAGTTCTTC
>-|TRBJ2-7|TRBV24-1|-
CDTSDAMGYSYEQYF
TGTGACACCAGTGACGCCATGGGCTACTCCTACGAGCAGTACTTC
>once|TRBJ2-2|TRBV11-1|TRBD1
CATSPWTGAGELFF
TGTGCCACCTCTCCGTGGACAGGGGCCGGGGAGCTGTTTTTT
>-|TRBJ2-1|TRBV11-3|-
CVSSSRPGECNEQFF
TGTGTCAGCAGCTCCCGACCCGGGGAGTGCAATGAGCAGTTCTTC
>-|TRBJ1-5|TRBV5-1|-
CASSGGTYYSTDTQHF
TGCGCCAGCAGCGGGGGGACATACTATAGCACAGATACGCAGCATTTT
>few|TRBJ2-7|TRBV25-1|-
CASSESPPAGGTYEQYF
TGTGCCAGCAGTGAAAGCCCCCCGGCAGGGGGGACCTACGAGCAGTACTTC
>-|TRBJ2-1|TRBV7-2|TRBD2
CASSLQAGANEHFF
TGTGCCAGCAGCTTACAGGCGGGAGCGAATGAGCATTTCTTC
>once|TRBJ2-3|TRBV5-1|TRBD2
CASRGPWTSGGTSTDTQYF
TGCGCCAGCAGGGGTCCATGGACTAGCGGGGGGACTAGTACAGATACGCAGTATTTT
>medium-sized|TRBJ2-7|TRBV5-6|-
CASSFQLYEQYF
TGTGCCAGCAGCTTTCAGCTTTACGAGCAGTACTTC
>many|TRBJ1-5|TRBV20-1|TRBD1
CSAEGTDWGPQHF
TGCAGTGCGGAAGGGACAGATTGGGGGCCCCAGCATTTT
>-|TRBJ2-6|TRBV11-2|-
CASSPNLKDSGANVPTF
TGTGCCAGCAGCCCGAACTTGAAGGACTCTGGGGCCAACGTCCCGACCTTC
>-|TRBJ1-5|TRBV6-6|-
CASSYADSNQPQHF
TGTGCAAGCAGTTACGCCGATAGCAATCAGCCCCAGCATTTT
>many|TRBJ2-7|TRBV5-1|TRBD1
CASSFGQGPYEQYF
TGCGCCAGCAGCTTTGGACAGGGCCCCTACGAGCAGTACTTC
>once|TRBJ1-6|TRBV20-1|-
CSARGRTAYNSTLHF
TGCAGTGCCAGGGGCCGGACGGCTTATAATTCAACCCTCCACTTT
>-|TRBJ2-5|TRBV11-2|-
CASNPRPAEGETQYF
TGCGCCAGCAACCCAAGACCGGCGGAGGGGGAGACCCAGTACTTC
>-|TRBJ2-3|TRBV11-3|-
CASSLELGRIDTQYF
TGTGCCAGCAGCTTAGAGCTGGGGCGCATAGATACGCAGTATTTT
>many|TRBJ2-1|TRBV6-1|-
CASSWTGYGEQFF
TGTGCCAGCAGTTGGACCGGGTATGGTGAGCAGTTCTTC
>-|TRBJ2-1|TRBV6-5|TRBD1
CASSRGQGDRNEQFF
TGTGCCAGCAGTCGGGGACAGGGAGATCGGAATGAGCAGTTCTTC
>once|TRBJ1-1|TRBV12-3/TRBV12-4|TRBD1
CASSWGTGRSTEAFF
TGTGCCAGCAGCTGGGGGACAGGGAGGAGCACTGAAGCTTTCTTT
>-|TRBJ1-5|TRBV6-2/TRBV6-3|-
CASIQVNQPQHF
TGTGCCAGCATACAGGTCAATCAGCCCCAACATTTT
>-|TRBJ1-5|TRBV7-6|TRBD1
CASSLAAAGGSNQPQHF
TGTGCCAGCAGCTTAGCTGCGGCAGGGGGTAGCAATCAGCCCCAGCATTTT
>-|TRBJ2-1|TRBV7-8|TRBD2
CASSISGGIYNKQFF
TGTGCCAGCAGCATTAGCGGGGGAATATACAATAAGCAGTTCTTC
>many|TRBJ1-5|TRBV6-2/TRBV6-3|TRBD1
CASRPIRDRAKDQPQHF
TGTGCCAGCAGACCCATCCGGGACAGGGCAAAAGATCAGCCCCAGCATTTT